The 21 T cell receptor beta chains below come from one sample, sequenced in a study of T-cell reconstitution after alpha-beta-depleted transplantation in children. Library preparation (for TCRbeta) was performed with unique molecular identifiers. MiXCR was run by TCRdb on the PCR reads, yielding one entry per CDR3 protein. The table has hundreds of thousands of distinct CDR3 sequences, around 23% seen once. The sample was PBMCs, mostly from graft donor cells, taken 360 days after TCRalphabeta/CD19-depleted stem cell transplant. Receptors were obtained from a boy in the first two years of life who had a stem cell transplant for acute myeloid leukemia, so the T cells may come from the graft donor.

This sequence joins TRBV9 and TRBJ1-1; D uncertain. The V end was cut by 1 base, the J end by 4 bases, with 11 bases between. CDR1 and CDR2 from the germline V gene are SGDLS and YYNGEE. The CDR3 extends over 14 amino acids. The CDR3 coding sequence is TGTGCCAGCAGCGTAAGGGAATGGGGCACTGAAGCTTTCTTT. Its translation is CASSVREWGTEAFF.

In its sample, this clonotype was seen a few times. The chain joins TRBV10-1 to TRBJ2-1; TRBD1 is a possible D gene (6 bases). The CDR3 has 16 residues. Trimming took 5 bases from V and 3 from J, leaving 17 bases between them. CDR1 and CDR2 from the germline V gene are WNHNN and SYGVQD (reference sequence). Written as DNA, the CDR3 is TGCGCCAGCAGTCCCACAGGGCTTCGTGGCTACAATGAGCAGTTCTTC. Protein product: CASSPTGLRGYNEQFF.

This clonotype occurred many times. This sequence joins TRBV24-1 and TRBJ2-7; D may be TRBD1 or TRBD2 (5 bases each). Germline CDR1 and CDR2: KGHDR and SFDVKD. Deletions cut 2 bases from V and 6 bases from J, with 16 bases between. The CDR3 is made up of 15 amino acids. The CDR3 DNA reads TGTGCCACCAGTGATTCGTCGGGACCCGTTCGCGAGCAGTACTTC. It encodes CATSDSSGPVREQYF.

This chain uses TRBV28 with TRBJ2-1; possible D gene TRBD2, 5 bases. Germline assignment: CDR1 MDHEN and CDR2 SYDVKM. CDR3 length: 15 residues. V lost 4 bases, J lost 5 bases, and 15 bases lay in between. In nucleotides, the CDR3 is TGTGCCAGCAGTTCTCCCGGGGAAACCCACAATGAGCAGTTCTTC. Residues: CASSSPGETHNEQFF.

This clonotype has a handful of counts. V gene TRBV29-1 combines with J gene TRBJ1-2; 7 bases line up with TRBD1. The trim removed 4 bases at V and 0 bases at J, leaving 2 bases unmatched. Germline V gene sequence: CDR1 SQVTM, CDR2 ANQGSEA. This CDR3 contains 13 residues. The CDR3 reads CSVAGQSNYGYTF. CDR3 DNA sequence: TGCAGCGTTGCGGGACAGTCTAACTATGGCTACACCTTC.

This clonotype was observed a few times. J is TRBJ2-5 and V is TRBV7-9; D remains unclear. Germline V gene data show CDR1 as SEHNR and CDR2 as FQNEAQ (reference sequence). This CDR3 spans 16 amino acids. V was clipped by 7 bases and J by 1 base, with 19 bases between them. The CDR3 DNA sequence: TGTGCCAGCACCCAAACTGGGCAGACTCCCCAAGAGACCCAGTACTTC. As protein: CASTQTGQTPQETQYF.

The rearrangement uses TRBV20-1 and TRBJ2-3; D gene uncertain. The V and J ends lost 2 bases and 1 base respectively, with 13 bases between them. The germline V gene has CDR1 DFQATT and CDR2 SNEGSKA (reference sequence). The CDR3 contains 15 residues. CDR3 protein: CSARTAPWGTDTQYF. The DNA of the CDR3 is TGCAGTGCTAGAACAGCCCCATGGGGCACAGATACGCAGTATTTT.

V gene TRBV4-3 combines with J gene TRBJ2-7; no clear D. This CDR3 spans 17 amino acids. Trimming left V 4 bases short and J 2 bases short, with 21 bases between. Germline V gene lookup returns CDR1 LGHNA and CDR2 YSLEER. The CDR3 protein is CASSLAAFPDDTYEQYF. The CDR3 DNA is TGCGCCAGCAGCCTCGCTGCTTTTCCCGACGATACCTACGAGCAGTACTTC.

This clonotype has more than one count but fewer than ten. The chain uses TRBV20-1 and TRBJ1-1, with 8 nucleotides matching TRBD1. The CDR3 covers 12 residues. V shed 4 bases, J shed 8 bases, and the junction held 6 bases outside the gene matches. The germline V gene has CDR1 DFQATT and CDR2 SNEGSKA (reference sequence). The CDR3 DNA reads as TGCAGTGCTACTACAGGGGGGACAGAAGCTTTCTTT. The encoded protein is CSATTGGTEAFF.

In its sample, this clonotype was seen a few times. The chain carries TRBV20-1 and TRBJ2-1, with D perhaps TRBD2 (6 bases). Germline CDR1 and CDR2: DFQATT and SNEGSKA (reference sequence). The CDR3 loop spans 16 amino acids. V lost 0 bases and J 6 bases, leaving 18 bases between the germline ends. The CDR3 DNA is TGCAGTGCTAGAGATTCCGGGGGAGTGAGGGGCAATGAGCAGTTCTTC. As protein: CSARDSGGVRGNEQFF.

This chain connects TRBV6-2 or TRBV6-3 to TRBJ2-5, with D possibly being TRBD1 (5 bases). The V gene's germline CDR1 is MNHEY and CDR2 SVGEGT. Trimming removed 4 bases from V and 5 bases from J, with 20 bases in between. This CDR3 contains 16 residues. The CDR3 loop reads CASSSSTRQTPETQYF. In DNA, the CDR3 is TGTGCCAGCAGTTCATCTACAAGACAGACCCCGGAGACCCAGTACTTC.

This clonotype was seen repeatedly, ten times or more. The chain joins TRBV12-3 or TRBV12-4 to TRBJ2-7; D is unresolved. This CDR3 is built from 11 residues. V lost 6 bases, J lost 3 bases, and 6 bases lay in between. The CDR3 region is CASSRGYEQYV. CDR3 DNA sequence: TGTGCCAGCAGCCGAGGCTACGAGCAGTACGTC.

This clonotype was detected many times. The rearrangement joins TRBV12-3 or TRBV12-4 to TRBJ2-1; 13 bases map to TRBD2. The CDR3 spans 18 residues. V shed 4 bases and J 0 bases; nucleotides not matched to a gene: 6. Written as DNA, the CDR3 is TGTGCCAGCAGTTCCGGGACTAGCGGGAAGAGCTCCTACAATGAGCAGTTCTTC. Its protein product is CASSSGTSGKSSYNEQFF.

This chain connects TRBV28 to TRBJ2-1; 8 nucleotides match TRBD1. The V segment lost 5 bases and the J segment 8 bases; nucleotides outside the gene matches: 5. The V gene's germline CDR1 is MDHEN and CDR2 SYDVKM. The CDR3 spans 13 residues. The CDR3 sequence: CASSPDRGDEQFF. CDR3 in DNA: TGTGCCAGCAGTCCAGACAGGGGAGATGAGCAGTTCTTC.

This clonotype was picked up many times. This sequence joins TRBV29-1 and TRBJ1-4; 8 nucleotides agree with TRBD1. V lost 0 bases, J lost 6 bases, and 9 bases stayed unmatched. The CDR3 contains 16 residues. Germline-derived CDR1 and CDR2 are SQVTM and ANQGSEA. The CDR3 here is CSVEDPLQTGDEKLFF. The CDR3 bases are TGCAGCGTTGAAGATCCCTTACAGACAGGGGATGAAAAACTGTTTTTT.

This clonotype was seen more than once but under ten times. The chain is built from TRBV2 and TRBJ2-6, with 9 bases matching TRBD2. Trimming at V came to 3 bases and at J to 0 bases, leaving 3 bases not matched to a gene. This CDR3 has 17 amino acids. Per the germline V gene, CDR1 is SNHLY and CDR2 is FYNNEI. CDR3 amino acids: CASSDLAGFSGANVLTF. The CDR3 bases are TGTGCCAGCAGTGACCTAGCGGGGTTCTCTGGGGCCAACGTCCTGACTTTC.

This clonotype was detected ten times or more. V gene TRBV3-1 combines with J gene TRBJ2-4; no clear D. The CDR3 runs to 12 residues. From germline, CDR1 is LGHDT and CDR2 YNNKEL (reference sequence). Trimming took 0 bases from V and 7 from J, leaving 4 bases between them. The CDR3, as DNA: TGTGCCAGCAGCCAAGACCGGAACATTCAGTACTTC. Translated: CASSQDRNIQYF.

A few counts support this clonotype. The rearrangement uses TRBV10-3 and TRBJ1-5; no definite D call. CDR1 and CDR2 (germline): ENHRY, SYGVKD. V shed 2 bases and J shed 2 bases, with 10 bases lying between them. This CDR3 contains 15 residues. CDR3 protein: CAISEGLEGNQPQHF. CDR3 coding DNA: TGTGCCATCAGTGAGGGACTTGAAGGCAATCAGCCCCAGCATTTT.

This clonotype was seen a single time. A single base separates this from a much larger clone, so it may be a read error. CDR3 nucleotide sequence: TGCGCCAGCAGCCTGGTATCACAGGGGTCCTCACCCCTCCACTTT. Translation: CASSLVSQGSSPLHF. The rearrangement joins TRBV4-3 to TRBJ1-6; 7 bases line up with TRBD1. This CDR3 has 15 residues. Looked up from germline, CDR1 is LGHNA and CDR2 is YSLEER. The trim removed 4 bases at V and 10 bases at J, leaving 10 bases unmatched.

This rearrangement joins TRBV30 to TRBJ2-3; the D gene is possibly TRBD2 (6 bases). Germline CDR1 reads GTSNPN; CDR2 reads SVGIG (reference sequence). Between the trimmed V and J ends, which lost 1 base and 1 base, there was a span of 9 bases. This CDR3 has 14 amino acids. The CDR3 DNA is TGTGCCTGGAGTGGGCTAGCGCGCACAGATACGCAGTATTTT. Protein: CAWSGLARTDTQYF. The full variable domain, rest sourced from reference TRBV30 and TRBJ2-3, is SQTIHQWPATLVQPVGSPLSLECTVEGTSNPNLYWYRQAAGRGLQLLFYSVGIGQISSEVPQNLSASRPQDRQFILSSKKLLLSDSGFYLCAWSGLARTDTQYFGPGTRLTVL.

This clonotype was counted a few times. The V call is TRBV7-8, the J call TRBJ2-3, with 7 bases identical to TRBD1. CDR3 size: 14 residues. Germline V gene data show CDR1 as SGHVS and CDR2 as FQNEAQ. Trimming removed 5 bases from V and 5 bases from J; junction bases left unmatched: 7. For the CDR3, the DNA is TGTGCCAGCAGCCCAGTCCACAGGGGAGATACGCAGTATTTT. Its protein is CASSPVHRGDTQYF.